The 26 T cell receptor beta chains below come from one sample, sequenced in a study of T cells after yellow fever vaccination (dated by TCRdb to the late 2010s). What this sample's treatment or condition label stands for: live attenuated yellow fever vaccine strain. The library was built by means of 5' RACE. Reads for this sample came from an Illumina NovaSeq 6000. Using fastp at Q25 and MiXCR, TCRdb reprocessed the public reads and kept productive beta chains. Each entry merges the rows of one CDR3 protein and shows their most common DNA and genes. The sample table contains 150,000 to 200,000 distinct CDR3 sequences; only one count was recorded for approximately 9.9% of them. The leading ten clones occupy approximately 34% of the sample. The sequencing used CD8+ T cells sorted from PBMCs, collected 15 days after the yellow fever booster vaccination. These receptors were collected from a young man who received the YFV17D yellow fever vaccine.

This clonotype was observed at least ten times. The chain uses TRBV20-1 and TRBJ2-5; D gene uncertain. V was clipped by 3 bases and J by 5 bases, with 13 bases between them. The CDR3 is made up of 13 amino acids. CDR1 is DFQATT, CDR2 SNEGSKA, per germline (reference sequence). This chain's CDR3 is CSASLPDPETQYF. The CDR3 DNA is TGCAGTGCTAGTCTTCCAGATCCGGAGACCCAGTACTTC.

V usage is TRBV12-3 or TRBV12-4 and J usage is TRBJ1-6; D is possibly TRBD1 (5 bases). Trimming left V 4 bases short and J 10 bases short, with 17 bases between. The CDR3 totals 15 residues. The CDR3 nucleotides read TGTGCCAGCAGTTGGGGCCCCCAGGTTTACTCACCCCTCCACTTT. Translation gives CASSWGPQVYSPLHF.

CDR3 sequence: CASRETSGGITDTQYF. CDR3 nucleotides: TGTGCCAGCAGGGAGACTAGCGGGGGCATCACAGATACGCAGTATTTT. The chain combines TRBV7-9 with TRBJ2-3; 12 bases are shared with TRBD2. In germline, CDR1 is SEHNR, CDR2 FQNEAQ (reference sequence). V shed 6 bases and J 2 bases; nucleotides not matched to a gene: 6. CDR3 length equals 16 residues.

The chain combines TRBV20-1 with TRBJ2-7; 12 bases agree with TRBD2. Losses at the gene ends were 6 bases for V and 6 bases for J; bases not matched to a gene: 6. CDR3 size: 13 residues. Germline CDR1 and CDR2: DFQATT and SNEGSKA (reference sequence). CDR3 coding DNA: TGCAGTGCCCGGCGACTAGCGGGGGTCGAGCAGTACGTC. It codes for CSARRLAGVEQYV.

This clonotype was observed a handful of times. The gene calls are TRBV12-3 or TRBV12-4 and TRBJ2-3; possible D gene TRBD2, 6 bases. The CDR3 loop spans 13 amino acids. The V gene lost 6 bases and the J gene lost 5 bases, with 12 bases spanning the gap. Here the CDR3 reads CASRPLGGDTQYF. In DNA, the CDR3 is TGTGCCAGCAGACCATTGGGGGGAGATACGCAGTATTTT.

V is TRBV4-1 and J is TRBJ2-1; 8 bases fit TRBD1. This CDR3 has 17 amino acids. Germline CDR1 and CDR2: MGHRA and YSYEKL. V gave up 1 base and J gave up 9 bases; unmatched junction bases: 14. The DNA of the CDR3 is TGCGCCAGCAGCCAAGGAACAGGGGGATCGAGACGCGCTGAGCAGTTCTTC. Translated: CASSQGTGGSRRAEQFF.

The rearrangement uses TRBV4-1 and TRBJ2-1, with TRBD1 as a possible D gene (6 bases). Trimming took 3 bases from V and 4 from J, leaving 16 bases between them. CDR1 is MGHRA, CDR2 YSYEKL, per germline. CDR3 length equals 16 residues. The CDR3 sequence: CASSQSQGTWYNEQFF. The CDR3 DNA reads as TGCGCCAGCAGCCAGTCCCAGGGGACATGGTACAATGAGCAGTTCTTC.

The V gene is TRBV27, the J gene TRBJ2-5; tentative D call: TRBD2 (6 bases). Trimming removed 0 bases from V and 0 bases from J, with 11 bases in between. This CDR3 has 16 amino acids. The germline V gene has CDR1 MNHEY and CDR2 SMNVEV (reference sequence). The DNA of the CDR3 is TGTGCCAGCAGTTTATCATGGGGGGATCACCAAGAGACCCAGTACTTC. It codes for CASSLSWGDHQETQYF.

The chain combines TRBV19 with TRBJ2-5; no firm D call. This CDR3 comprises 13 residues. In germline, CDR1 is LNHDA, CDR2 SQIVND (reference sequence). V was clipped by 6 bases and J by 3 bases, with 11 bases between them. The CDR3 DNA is TGTGCCAGTAGCCCGGTGGCTGAAGAGACCCAGTACTTC. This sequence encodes CASSPVAEETQYF.

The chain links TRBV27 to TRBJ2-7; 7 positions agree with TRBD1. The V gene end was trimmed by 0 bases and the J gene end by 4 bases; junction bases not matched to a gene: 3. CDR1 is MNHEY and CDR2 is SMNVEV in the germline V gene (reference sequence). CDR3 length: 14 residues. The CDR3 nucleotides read TGTGCCAGCAGTTTATCGGCAGGGGGTTACGAGCAGTACGTC. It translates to CASSLSAGGYEQYV.

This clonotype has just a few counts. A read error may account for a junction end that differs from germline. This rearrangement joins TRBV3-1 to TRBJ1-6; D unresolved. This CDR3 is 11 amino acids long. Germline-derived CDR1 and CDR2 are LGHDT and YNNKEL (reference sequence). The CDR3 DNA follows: TGTGCCAGCAGCCAAGCAAATCGAATCCTCTTT. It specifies CASSQANRILF.

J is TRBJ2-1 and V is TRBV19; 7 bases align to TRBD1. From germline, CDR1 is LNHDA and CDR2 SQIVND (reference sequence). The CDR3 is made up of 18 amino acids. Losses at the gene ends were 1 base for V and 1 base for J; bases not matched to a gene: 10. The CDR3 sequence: CASSIVLLQGMSYNEQFF. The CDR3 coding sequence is TGTGCCAGTAGTATAGTCCTCTTACAGGGGATGTCCTACAATGAGCAGTTCTTC.

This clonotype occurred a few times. The CDR3 here is CASSLASQPQHF. The CDR3, as DNA: TGTGCCAGCAGCTTAGCCAGTCAGCCCCAGCATTTT. The chain has TRBV7-9 and TRBJ1-5; D not resolved. The V gene lost 0 bases and the J gene lost 6 bases, with 3 bases spanning the gap. Per germline, CDR1 SEHNR and CDR2 FQNEAQ (reference sequence). This CDR3 spans 12 amino acids.

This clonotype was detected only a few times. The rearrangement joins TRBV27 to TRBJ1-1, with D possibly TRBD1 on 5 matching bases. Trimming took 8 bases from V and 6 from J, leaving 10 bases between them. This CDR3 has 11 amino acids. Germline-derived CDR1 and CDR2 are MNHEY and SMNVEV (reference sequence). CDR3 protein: CASGGLPEAFF. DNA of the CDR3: TGTGCCAGCGGGGGACTTCCTGAAGCTTTCTTT.

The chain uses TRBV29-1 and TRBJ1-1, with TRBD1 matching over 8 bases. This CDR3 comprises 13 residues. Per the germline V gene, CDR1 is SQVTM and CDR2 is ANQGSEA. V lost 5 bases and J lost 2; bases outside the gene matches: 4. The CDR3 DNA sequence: TGCAGCGTTTTTACAGGGGGAAACACTGAAGCTTTCTTT. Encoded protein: CSVFTGGNTEAFF.

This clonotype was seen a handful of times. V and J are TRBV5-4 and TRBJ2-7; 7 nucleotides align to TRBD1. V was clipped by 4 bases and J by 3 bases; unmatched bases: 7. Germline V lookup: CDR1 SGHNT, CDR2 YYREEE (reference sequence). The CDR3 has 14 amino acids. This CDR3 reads CASSDDDRVYEQYF. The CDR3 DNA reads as TGTGCCAGCAGCGACGACGACAGGGTCTACGAGCAGTACTTC. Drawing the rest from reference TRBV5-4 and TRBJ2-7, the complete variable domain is ETGVTQSPTHLIKTRGQQVTLRCSSQSGHNTVSWYQQALGQGPQFIFQYYREEENGRGNFPPRFSGLQFPNYSSELNVNALELDDSALYLCASSDDDRVYEQYFGPGTRLTVT.

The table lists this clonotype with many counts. CDR3 nucleotides: TGTGCCAGCGGAGGACGAGGGGCCAGTAACTACGAGCAGTACTTC. Translated: CASGGRGASNYEQYF. This chain connects TRBV7-6 to TRBJ2-7; D may be TRBD1 or TRBD2 (5 bases each). The CDR3 runs 15 residues. Germline CDR1 SGHVS, CDR2 FNYEAQ. Trimming removed 8 bases from V and 3 bases from J, with 20 bases in between. The whole variable domain, filled in from reference TRBV7-6 and TRBJ2-7, reads GAGVSQSPRYKVTKRGQDVALRCDPISGHVSLYWYRQALGQGPEFLTYFNYEAQQDKSGLPNDRFSAERPEGSISTLTIQRTEQRDSAMYRCASGGRGASNYEQYFGPGTRLTVT.

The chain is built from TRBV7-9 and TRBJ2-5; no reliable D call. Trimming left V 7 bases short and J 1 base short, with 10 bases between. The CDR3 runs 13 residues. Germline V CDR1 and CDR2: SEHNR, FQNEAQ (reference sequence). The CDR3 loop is CASTRAFQETQYF. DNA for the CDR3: TGTGCCAGCACCCGGGCGTTCCAAGAGACCCAGTACTTC. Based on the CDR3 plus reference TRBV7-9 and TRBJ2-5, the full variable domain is DTGVSQNPRHKITKRGQNVTFRCDPISEHNRLYWYRQTLGQGPEFLTYFQNEAQLEKSRLLSDRFSAERPKGSFSTLEIQRTEQGDSAMYLCASTRAFQETQYFGPGTRLLVL.

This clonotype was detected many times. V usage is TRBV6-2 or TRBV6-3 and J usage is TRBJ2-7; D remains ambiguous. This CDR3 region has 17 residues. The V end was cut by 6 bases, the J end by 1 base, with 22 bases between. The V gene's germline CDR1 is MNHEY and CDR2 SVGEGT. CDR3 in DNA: TGTGCCAGCAGCCCCCGACGTAATATGTTGGAGTCCTACGAGCAGTACGTC. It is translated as CASSPRRNMLESYEQYV.

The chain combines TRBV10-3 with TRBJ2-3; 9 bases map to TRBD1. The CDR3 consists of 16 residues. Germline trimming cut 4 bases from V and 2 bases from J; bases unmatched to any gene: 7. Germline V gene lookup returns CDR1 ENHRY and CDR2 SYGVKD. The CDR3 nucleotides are TGTGCCATCAGTGGGGGGGACAGGGAAAACACAGATACGCAGTATTTT. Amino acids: CAISGGDRENTDTQYF.

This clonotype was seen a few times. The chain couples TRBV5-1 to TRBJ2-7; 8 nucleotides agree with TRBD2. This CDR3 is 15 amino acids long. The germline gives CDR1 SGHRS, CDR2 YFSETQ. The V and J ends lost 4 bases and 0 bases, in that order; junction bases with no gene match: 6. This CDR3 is CASSVNGGASYEQYF. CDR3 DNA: TGCGCCAGCAGCGTGAACGGGGGGGCCTCCTACGAGCAGTACTTC.

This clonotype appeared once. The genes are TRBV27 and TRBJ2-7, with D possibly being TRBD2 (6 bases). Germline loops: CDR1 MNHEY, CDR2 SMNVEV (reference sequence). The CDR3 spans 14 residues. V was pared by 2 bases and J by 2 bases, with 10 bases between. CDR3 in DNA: TGTGCCAGCAGTTTAGGCGGGGCGACCTACGAGCAGTACTTC. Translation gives CASSLGGATYEQYF.

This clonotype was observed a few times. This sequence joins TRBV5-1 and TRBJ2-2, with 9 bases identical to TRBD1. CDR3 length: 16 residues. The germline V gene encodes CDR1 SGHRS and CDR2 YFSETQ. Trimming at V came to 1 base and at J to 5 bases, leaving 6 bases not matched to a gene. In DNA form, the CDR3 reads TGCGCCAGCAGCTTGACCGGGACAGGGCTAACCGGGGAGCTGTTTTTT. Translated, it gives CASSLTGTGLTGELFF.

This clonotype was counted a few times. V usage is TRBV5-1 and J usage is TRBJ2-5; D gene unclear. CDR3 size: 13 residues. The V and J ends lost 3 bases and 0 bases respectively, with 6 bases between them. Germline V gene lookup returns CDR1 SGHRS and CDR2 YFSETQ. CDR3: CASSSADQETQYF. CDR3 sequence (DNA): TGCGCCAGCAGCTCGGCAGACCAAGAGACCCAGTACTTC.

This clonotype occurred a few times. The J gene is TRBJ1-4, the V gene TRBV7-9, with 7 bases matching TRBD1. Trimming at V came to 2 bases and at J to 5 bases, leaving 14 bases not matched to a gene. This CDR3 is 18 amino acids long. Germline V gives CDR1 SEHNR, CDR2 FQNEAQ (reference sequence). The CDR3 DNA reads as TGTGCCAGCAGCTTAAGGGACAGCTCCGATTATGAAAATGAAAAACTGTTTTTT. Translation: CASSLRDSSDYENEKLFF.

The CDR3 reads CASSLEARGYEQYF. The CDR3 DNA follows: TGTGCCAGCAGCTTGGAGGCCAGGGGTTACGAGCAGTACTTC. The chain couples TRBV5-5 to TRBJ2-7; D is possibly TRBD1 (6 bases). CDR1 is SGHKS, CDR2 YYEKEE, per germline (reference sequence). This CDR3 is built from 14 residues. V was trimmed by 0 bases and J by 4 bases, leaving 11 bases between them.